The clone carrying this TCR beta chain has just one count. The sample belongs to a study of cytotoxic CD8 clonotypes in ibrutinib-treated CLL. About the study: On average, each sample had about 250,000 productive templates and 96,000 or so productive rearrangements.

Depths of 1 in 200,000 to 1 in 1 million T cells were the sequencing target. Sequenced by immunoSEQ multiplex PCR; TCRdb stores in-frame clones only, minus some. The sample has around 140,000 clones; 75% to 80% are singletons. This CDR3 has 18 amino acids. Germline lookup yields CDR1 LNHDA and CDR2 SQIVND (reference sequence). V shed 0 bases, J shed 5 bases, and the junction held 12 bases outside the gene matches. The sample in question was PBMCs, obtained after 24 months of ibrutinib treatment. This TCR derives from a human donor with chronic lymphocytic leukemia. The chain combines TRBV19 with TRBJ2-5; the match to TRBD2 covers 10 bases. The CDR3 reads CASSIDGPSGGARETQYF. As DNA, the CDR3 is TGTGCCAGTAGTATAGATGGGCCCAGCGGGGGGGCCCGGGAGACCCAGTACTTC.